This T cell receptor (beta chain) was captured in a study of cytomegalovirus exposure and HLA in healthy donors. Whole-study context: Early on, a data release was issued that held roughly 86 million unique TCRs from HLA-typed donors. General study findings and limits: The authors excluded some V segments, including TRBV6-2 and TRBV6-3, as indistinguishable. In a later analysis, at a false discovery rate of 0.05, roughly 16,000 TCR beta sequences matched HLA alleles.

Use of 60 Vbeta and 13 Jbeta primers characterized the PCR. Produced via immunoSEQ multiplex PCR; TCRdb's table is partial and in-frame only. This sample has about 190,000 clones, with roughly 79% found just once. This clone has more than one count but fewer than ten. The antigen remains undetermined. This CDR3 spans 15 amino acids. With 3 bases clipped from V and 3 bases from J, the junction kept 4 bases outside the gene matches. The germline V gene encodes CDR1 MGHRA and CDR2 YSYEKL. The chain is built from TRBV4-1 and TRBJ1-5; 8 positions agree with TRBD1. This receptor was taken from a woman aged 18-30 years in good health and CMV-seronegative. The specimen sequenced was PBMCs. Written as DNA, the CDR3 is TGCGCCAGCAGCCAGACGGGACAGGTCAATCAGCCCCAGCATTTT. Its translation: CASSQTGQVNQPQHF.